This T cell receptor beta chain derives from a study of CD4 T cell repertoires in COVID-19. About the study: Relabeled CFSE-low cells, IL-2-expanded for approximately 9 days, met spikes from other coronaviruses.

Study-level findings and limits: Two or all three memory subsets shared several highly expanded SARS-CoV-2-reactive clonotypes. SARS-CoV and/or HKU1 spike cultures shared between about 6.5 and 27% of SARS-CoV-2 clonotypes.

The memory T cells were sequenced right after ex vivo isolation, without culture. Some clones are missing from TCRdb's copy, which holds only in-frame ones; the method was immunoSEQ multiplex PCR. The data contain about 75,000 clones, around 82% of them singletons. V trimming: 4 bases; J trimming: 4 bases; junction bases outside the gene matches: 9. The CDR3 spans 16 residues. The V gene's germline CDR1 is SGDLS and CDR2 YYNGEE. Regarding this clone: The antigen is undetermined.

The source was CD4+ T cells from peripheral blood, collected after recovery from COVID-19. The rearrangement links TRBV9 to TRBJ1-4, with TRBD1 identical over 8 bases. The sequence came from a human donor who had COVID-19. The CDR3 DNA follows: TGTGCCAGCAGCCCGCGGGACAGGCCCTTTAATGAAAAACTGTTTTTT. Its translation is CASSPRDRPFNEKLFF. Full variable domain (remainder filled in from reference TRBV9 and TRBJ1-4): DSGVTQTPKHLITATGQRVTLRCSPRSGDLSVYWYQQSLDQGLQFLIQYYNGEERAKGNILERFSAQQFPDLHSELNLSSLELGDSALYFCASSPRDRPFNEKLFFGSGTQLSVL.